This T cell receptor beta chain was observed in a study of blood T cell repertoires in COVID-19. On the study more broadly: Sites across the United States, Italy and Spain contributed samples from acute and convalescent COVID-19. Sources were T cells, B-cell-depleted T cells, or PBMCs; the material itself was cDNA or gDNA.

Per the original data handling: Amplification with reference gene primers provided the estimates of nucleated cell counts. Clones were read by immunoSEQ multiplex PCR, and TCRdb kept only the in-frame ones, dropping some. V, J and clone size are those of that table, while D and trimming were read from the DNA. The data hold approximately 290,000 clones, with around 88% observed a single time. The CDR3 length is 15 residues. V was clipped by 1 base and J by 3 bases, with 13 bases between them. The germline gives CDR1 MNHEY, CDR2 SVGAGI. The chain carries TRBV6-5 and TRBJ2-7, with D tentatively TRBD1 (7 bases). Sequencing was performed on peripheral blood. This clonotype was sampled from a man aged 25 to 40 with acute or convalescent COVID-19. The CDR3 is CASSYWQGGGYEQYF. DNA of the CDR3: TGTGCCAGCAGTTACTGGCAGGGGGGCGGCTACGAGCAGTACTTC.